One sample yielded the 20 T cell receptor beta chains listed below, sequenced in a study of blood T cell repertoires in COVID-19. Libraries were prepared by immunoSEQ multiplex PCR; TCRdb keeps only in-frame clonotypes and omits some of them. The table shows around 60,000 clones, with about 81% occurring only once. The sample comprised peripheral blood. The receptors here all came from a man older than 75 with acute or convalescent COVID-19.

This clone was detected only a few times. This sequence joins TRBV3-1 (or the pseudogene TRBV3-2) and TRBJ2-3; the D gene is possibly TRBD2 (5 bases). Trimming took off 1 base at V and 1 base at J, with 9 bases between the two ends. The CDR3 has 15 residues. CDR1 and CDR2 from the germline V gene are LGHDT and YNNKEL (reference sequence). CDR3 amino acids: CASSQGTARTDTQYF. CDR3 sequence (DNA): TGTGCCAGCAGCCAAGGGACTGCCCGCACAGATACGCAGTATTTT.

This clone was recorded once. The chain has TRBV3-1 (or the pseudogene TRBV3-2) and TRBJ1-2, with a weak D call TRBD1 (6 bases). There are 15 residues in the CDR3. The V gene lost 5 bases and the J gene lost 7 bases, with 20 bases spanning the gap. Germline-derived CDR1 and CDR2 are LGHDT and YNNKEL (reference sequence). CDR3 bases: TGTGCCAGCAGCTACCAAACAGGGTCCCATGGTGGCTACACCTTC. Protein product: CASSYQTGSHGGYTF.

The chain combines TRBV5-4 with TRBJ1-1; TRBD1 might be the D (6 bases). The V gene's germline CDR1 is SGHNT and CDR2 YYREEE (reference sequence). V lost 4 bases to trimming and J lost 0 bases, with 13 bases between them. There are 15 residues in the CDR3. CDR3 residues: CASSHNRALNTEAFF. DNA of the CDR3: TGTGCCAGCAGCCATAACAGGGCCCTGAACACTGAAGCTTTCTTT.

The rearrangement joins TRBV19 to TRBJ1-5, with a possible D match to TRBD1 (6 bases). The CDR3 extends over 13 amino acids. CDR1 and CDR2 (germline): LNHDA, SQIVND (reference sequence). V was pared by 8 bases and J by 3 bases, with 11 bases between. In DNA form, the CDR3 reads TGTGCCAGTGGACAGACCCTCAATCAGCCCCAGCATTTT. This translates into CASGQTLNQPQHF.

The CDR3 here is CASSPRTGELDTQYF. The CDR3 DNA reads TGTGCCAGCAGCCCTAGGACAGGGGAATTAGATACGCAGTATTTT. The chain employs TRBV7-9 and TRBJ2-3; the match to TRBD1 covers 9 bases. Germline CDR1 and CDR2: SEHNR and FQNEAQ (reference sequence). The ends lost 5 bases at V and 5 bases at J; junction bases unmatched: 8. The CDR3 spans 15 residues. The full variable domain, with the rest looked up from reference TRBV7-9 and TRBJ2-3, is DTGVSQNPRHKITKRGQNVTFRCDPISEHNRLYWYRQTLGQGPEFLTYFQNEAQLEKSRLLSDRFSAERPKGSFSTLEIQRTEQGDSAMYLCASSPRTGELDTQYFGPGTRLTVL.

The chain carries TRBV7-2 and TRBJ2-7; D possibly corresponds to TRBD2 (5 bases). The CDR3 sequence is 14 residues long. Trimming cost V 2 bases and J 2 bases, with 10 bases left between them. The germline gives CDR1 SGHTA, CDR2 FQGNSA. The DNA for the CDR3 is TGTGCCAGCAGCTTAACGCGGGTTGCCTACGAGCAGTACTTC. Translation: CASSLTRVAYEQYF.

V usage is TRBV4-1 and J usage is TRBJ1-6; TRBD1 might be the D (5 bases). V was trimmed by 1 base and J by 0 bases, leaving 13 bases between them. Germline V CDR1 and CDR2: MGHRA, YSYEKL. The CDR3 consists of 18 residues. Here the CDR3 reads CASSQGVGASSYNSPLHF. CDR3 DNA sequence: TGCGCCAGCAGCCAAGGGGTAGGGGCCAGCTCCTATAATTCACCCCTCCACTTT.

This chain joins TRBV5-1 and TRBJ2-7; unclear D gene. V shed 4 bases and J shed 7 bases, with 15 bases lying between them. The CDR3 sequence is 13 residues long. Germline V gives CDR1 SGHRS, CDR2 YFSETQ. The CDR3 spells CASSQDVPWEQYF. The CDR3 nucleotides are TGCGCCAGCAGCCAGGATGTCCCCTGGGAGCAGTACTTC.

CDR3 sequence reads: CAWSLLAGANKMSTDTQYF. The CDR3 bases are TGTGCCTGGAGTCTCCTAGCGGGGGCCAACAAAATGAGCACAGATACGCAGTATTTT. The chain is built from TRBV30 and TRBJ2-3; 10 bases are a match to TRBD2. Germline trimming cut 2 bases from V and 0 bases from J; bases unmatched to any gene: 14. The germline V gene encodes CDR1 GTSNPN and CDR2 SVGIG (reference sequence). The CDR3 is 19 residues long.

The table lists this clone with a few counts. V usage is TRBV6-2 or TRBV6-3 and J usage is TRBJ2-7; no clear D. Germline CDR1 reads MNHEY; CDR2 reads SVGEGT. The V gene lost 2 bases and the J gene lost 0 bases, with 5 bases spanning the gap. CDR3 length: 13 residues. Here the CDR3 reads CASSYLNSYEQYF. The CDR3 region has the DNA TGTGCCAGCAGTTACCTAAACTCCTACGAGCAGTACTTC.

V and J are TRBV5-8 and TRBJ1-6; TRBD1 agrees at 7 bases. The CDR3 extends over 15 amino acids. V lost 6 bases and J lost 6; bases outside the gene matches: 9. The germline V gene encodes CDR1 SGHTS and CDR2 YDEGEE. As DNA, the CDR3 is TGTGCCAGCAATCTGGAGGGGGCAGTTAATTCACCCCTCCACTTT. The encoded protein is CASNLEGAVNSPLHF. Supplemented by reference TRBV5-8 and TRBJ1-6, the full variable domain reads EAGVTQSPTHLIKTRGQQATLRCSPISGHTSVYWYQQALGLGLQFLLWYDEGEERNRGNFPPRFSGRQFPNYSSELNVNALELEDSALYLCASNLEGAVNSPLHFGNGTRLTVT.

The gene calls are TRBV4-1 and TRBJ2-5; tentatively, D is TRBD1 (6 bases). This CDR3 has 15 amino acids. The V end was cut by 4 bases, the J end by 1 base, with 13 bases between. Germline CDR1 is MGHRA and CDR2 is YSYEKL. CDR3 in amino acids: CASSLTGMGQETQYF. The CDR3, as DNA: TGCGCCAGCAGCCTTACAGGGATGGGCCAAGAGACCCAGTACTTC.

The gene calls are TRBV18 and TRBJ1-3; D perhaps matches TRBD1 (6 bases). CDR1 and CDR2 from the germline V gene are KGHSH and LQKENI. CDR3 size: 16 residues. V was trimmed by 6 bases and J by 0 bases, leaving 15 bases between them. CDR3 amino acids: CASSPRGAPSGNTIYF. The DNA of the CDR3 is TGTGCCAGCTCCCCCCGGGGGGCGCCCTCTGGAAACACCATATATTTT. The full variable domain, with the rest looked up from reference TRBV18 and TRBJ1-3, is NAGVMQNPRHLVRRRGQEARLRCSPMKGHSHVYWYRQLPEEGLKFMVYLQKENIIDESGMPKERFSAEFPKEGPSILRIQQVVRGDSAAYFCASSPRGAPSGNTIYFGEGSWLTVV.

The chain carries TRBV25-1 and TRBJ2-2; D is possibly TRBD2 (6 bases). V lost 7 bases and J 0 bases, leaving 9 bases between the germline ends. The length of the CDR3 is 14 residues. The V gene's germline CDR1 is MGHDK and CDR2 SYGVNS. As DNA, the CDR3 is TGTGCCAGCACGGGGGTCGCGAACACCGGGGAGCTGTTTTTT. This codes for CASTGVANTGELFF.

The chain combines TRBV12-3 or TRBV12-4 with TRBJ1-2; TRBD1 agrees at 7 bases. V shed 6 bases, J shed 2 bases, and the junction held 3 bases outside the gene matches. This CDR3 comprises 13 residues. CDR3 loop: CASRKGQNYGYTF. The DNA for the CDR3 is TGTGCCAGCAGAAAGGGACAGAACTATGGCTACACCTTC.

This clone was observed once. This sequence joins TRBV2 and TRBJ2-5; 7 nucleotides line up with TRBD2. The CDR3 totals 13 residues. Germline lookup yields CDR1 SNHLY and CDR2 FYNNEI. The V gene end was trimmed by 2 bases and the J gene end by 7 bases; junction bases not matched to a gene: 4. DNA for the CDR3: TGTGCCAGCAGTGAACGGGAGGTGGGGACCCAGTACTTC. As protein: CASSEREVGTQYF.

The rearrangement links TRBV11-3 to TRBJ2-2; 10 bases match TRBD1. Germline V lookup: CDR1 SGHNT, CDR2 YENEEA. This CDR3 region has 16 residues. V was pared by 4 bases and J by 1 base, with 3 bases of the junction left unmatched. CDR3 loop: CASSSGQGKNTGELFF. The CDR3 DNA sequence: TGTGCCAGCAGCTCGGGACAGGGGAAGAACACCGGGGAGCTGTTTTTT.

In DNA form, the CDR3 reads TGTGCCAGCTCACCAAACGGACAGGGTTCTGGAAACACCATATATTTT. Amino acids: CASSPNGQGSGNTIYF. V is TRBV18 and J is TRBJ1-3, with 8 bases that match TRBD1. The CDR3 runs to 16 residues. Germline V gene sequence: CDR1 KGHSH, CDR2 LQKENI. With V trimmed by 2 bases and J by 1 base, 4 bases remained unmatched.

The J gene is TRBJ1-1, the V gene TRBV5-1; D is unclear. CDR3 length: 15 amino acids. Trimming removed 1 base at V and 0 bases at J, with 10 bases between. Germline assignment: CDR1 SGHRS and CDR2 YFSETQ. The CDR3 DNA sequence: TGCGCCAGCAGCTTGCTGTCCACAATGAACACTGAAGCTTTCTTT. Its protein product is CASSLLSTMNTEAFF. The full variable domain, rest sourced from reference TRBV5-1 and TRBJ1-1, is KAGVTQTPRYLIKTRGQQVTLSCSPISGHRSVSWYQQTPGQGLQFLFEYFSETQRNKGNFPGRFSGRQFSNSRSEMNVSTLELGDSALYLCASSLLSTMNTEAFFGQGTRLTVV.

This sequence joins TRBV13 and TRBJ2-3; D remains unclear. The CDR3 is 15 residues long. V gave up 3 bases and J gave up 0 bases, with 10 bases separating them. Germline loops: CDR1 PRHDT, CDR2 FYEKMQ (reference sequence). Here the CDR3 DNA reads TGTGCCAGCAGCTTCCAGTTGACTAGCACAGATACGCAGTATTTT. It encodes CASSFQLTSTDTQYF. Supplemented by reference TRBV13 and TRBJ2-3, the full variable domain reads AAGVIQSPRHLIKEKRETATLKCYPIPRHDTVYWYQQGPGQDPQFLISFYEKMQSDKGSIPDRFSAQQFSDYHSELNMSSLELGDSALYFCASSFQLTSTDTQYFGPGTRLTVL.